This is a list of T cell receptor beta chains from one sample in a study of beta chain features in type 1 diabetes. TCRdb's table, derived via immunoSEQ multiplex PCR, lists solely in-frame clones and lacks some. Among hundreds of thousands of clones listed, 13% were seen once. The sample was naive CD4+ T cells from blood. Receptor source: a man between 18 and 35 years old with type 1 diabetes. The CDR3 runs from the conserved cysteine through the conserved F or W. D genes are given only for firm matches. Rows may omit the clone size; those that give it use once, few, many or a size class.

abundance	v_gene	len	j_gene	d_gene	CDR3nt	CDR3aa
NA	TRBV7-6	15	TRBJ2-5	TRBD2	TGTGCCAGCAGCTGGACTAGCGGGAACCAAGAGACCCAGTACTTC	CASSWTSGNQETQYF
once	TRBV9	14	TRBJ1-4	NA	TGTGCCAGCAGCGTAGTGGCCACATCTGAAAAACTGTTTTTT	CASSVVATSEKLFF
NA	TRBV6-6	16	TRBJ2-2	TRBD2	TGTGCCAGCAGTTACTTAGCGGGGATGAACACCGGGGAGCTGTTTTTT	CASSYLAGMNTGELFF
few	TRBV4-2	13	TRBJ1-4	NA	TGTGCCAGCAGCCAAGACGATAATGAAAAACTGTTTTTT	CASSQDDNEKLFF
once	TRBV30	12	TRBJ1-2	NA	TGTGCCTGGAGCGGGGGCCTCTATGGCTACACCTTC	CAWSGGLYGYTF
NA	TRBV7-2	15	TRBJ2-1	TRBD1	TGTGCCAGCAGCACCGGGACAGGGGGGCACAATGAGCAGTTCTTC	CASSTGTGGHNEQFF
NA	TRBV19	16	TRBJ2-1	TRBD1	TGTGCCAGTAGTATAGATGGACAGGGGGCGTACAATGAGCAGTTCTTC	CASSIDGQGAYNEQFF
NA	TRBV15	15	TRBJ1-1	NA	TGTGCCACCAGCAGAGATCGAAGGGAAAACACTGAAGCTTTCTTT	CATSRDRRENTEAFF
few	TRBV19	11	TRBJ1-6	NA	TGTGCCAGTAGCCCTAATTCACCCCTCCACTTT	CASSPNSPLHF
NA	TRBV5-8	14	TRBJ2-5	TRBD2	TGTGCCAGCAGCTTGCAACGGGGGGAAGAGACCCAGTACTTC	CASSLQRGEETQYF
few	TRBV6-5	14	TRBJ2-5	TRBD2	TGTGCCAGCAGGCCGGGACTAGCGGGGATGACCCAGTACTTC	CASRPGLAGMTQYF
NA	TRBV10-3	14	TRBJ2-5	TRBD1	TGTGCCATCAGTGACCAGACAGGGGGAGAGACCCAGTACTTC	CAISDQTGGETQYF
NA	TRBV18	16	TRBJ2-6	NA	TGTGCCAGCTCACTCGGGACATCCTCTGGGGCCAACGTCCTGACTTTC	CASSLGTSSGANVLTF
NA	TRBV27	17	TRBJ2-3	TRBD2	TGTGCCAGCAGTTTCCTAAGACTAGCGGGGGGTTTGGATACGCAGTATTTT	CASSFLRLAGGLDTQYF
NA	TRBV19	15	TRBJ2-1	NA	TGTGCCAGTAGTATGGGACGTATCTCCTACAATGAGCAGTTCTTC	CASSMGRISYNEQFF
few	TRBV10-2	14	TRBJ1-4	NA	TGCGCCAGCAGTGGGACAGCCTTCAATGAAAAACTGTTTTTT	CASSGTAFNEKLFF
few	TRBV7-2	14	TRBJ1-2	NA	TGTGCCAGCAGCCCCACTGCGGGGGTGTATGGCTACACCTTC	CASSPTAGVYGYTF
NA	TRBV29-1	12	TRBJ2-5	TRBD1	TGCAGCTTCGACAGGGCGGAAGAGACCCAGTACTTC	CSFDRAEETQYF
few	TRBV25-1	12	TRBJ1-6	NA	TGTGCCAGCAGGGGGGGGAGTTCACCCCTCCACTTT	CASRGGSSPLHF
few	TRBV29-1	11	TRBJ2-5	NA	TGCAGCTGGGGGGGGGCGGAGACCCAGTACTTC	CSWGGAETQYF
few	TRBV2	12	TRBJ1-4	NA	TGTGCCAGCAGTGAAGGTGTAACGTCTATGATTTTT	CASSEGVTSMIF
NA	TRBV29-1	14	TRBJ2-3	NA	TGCAGCGTTGATGGGCTAGACGGTCGCGATACGCAGTATTTT	CSVDGLDGRDTQYF
NA	TRBV11-3	13	TRBJ2-5	TRBD1	TGTGCCAGCAGCTCAACAGGGGAAGAGACCCAGTACTTC	CASSSTGEETQYF